This TCR beta chain was observed in a study of human T cells and chemical hapten exposure. Overall study context: The sensitizing agent was 2% DPC, placed on 2 cm by 2 cm of upper inner arm skin.

The CDR3 has 15 amino acids. CDR1 and CDR2 (germline): SGHTS, YDEGEE. The ends were cut back, 2 bases at V and 0 bases at J, with 10 bases in the middle. TCRdb redid the calling of the RACE reads with MiXCR, one entry per CDR3 protein. Of 380,000 or so distinct CDR3 sequences in the sample, 4.5% to 5.5% were seen once. The time point here: pre-sensitization, week 0. Treatment defined: therapeutic diphenylcyclopropenone sensitization with weekly scalp DPC. This sequence joins TRBV5-8 and TRBJ2-3; possible D gene TRBD2, 5 bases. This specimen consisted of whole blood, obtained in connection with sensitization to the hapten diphenylcyclopropenone (DPC). The clonotype comes from a woman under 30 with alopecia areata. Some clones in this sample may be carry-over from other donors' samples. The CDR3 DNA follows: TGTGCCAGCAGCTTAGAAAGCGGAAGCACAGATACGCAGTATTTT. It encodes CASSLESGSTDTQYF.